These 17 T cell receptor beta chains came from one sample sequenced in a study of CD8+CD57+ T cells in acquired aplastic anemia. CDR3 and TCR beta VDJ profiling relied on genomic DNA as the template. MiXCR, applied by TCRdb to the reads, yields one record per CDR3 protein. Here the sample spans about 400,000 distinct CDR3 sequences, 65% to 80% being singletons. Material for sequencing was sorted CD4+, CD8+, or CD8+CD57+ T cells (not recorded which) from PBMCs. The source of these receptors is a human donor in good health, serving as a control.

This clonotype was counted many times. V is TRBV19 and J is TRBJ2-7; D is unresolved. The CDR3 spans 14 residues. Germline V gene data show CDR1 as LNHDA and CDR2 as SQIVND (reference sequence). With 4 bases removed from V and 0 bases from J, the gap between germline ends came to 10 bases. Here the CDR3 reads CASSKGPNSYEQYF. In DNA form, the CDR3 reads TGTGCCAGTAGTAAAGGACCCAACTCCTACGAGCAGTACTTC. Full variable domain (rest looked up from reference TRBV19 and TRBJ2-7): DGGITQSPKYLFRKEGQNVTLSCEQNLNHDAMYWYRQDPGQGLRLIYYSQIVNDFQKGDIAEGYSVSREKKESFPLTVTSAQKNPTAFYLCASSKGPNSYEQYFGPGTRLTVT.

The V call is TRBV7-8, the J call TRBJ1-6; D is ambiguous. Per germline, CDR1 SGHVS and CDR2 FQNEAQ. The CDR3 totals 13 residues. The V and J ends lost 1 base and 12 bases respectively, with 10 bases between them. The CDR3 sequence is CASSLDPMGPLHF. The CDR3 bases are TGTGCCAGCAGCTTAGACCCTATGGGACCCCTCCACTTT.

The chain couples TRBV20-1 to TRBJ2-7, with 13 bases aligning to TRBD2. This CDR3 region has 14 residues. Germline V gene sequence: CDR1 DFQATT, CDR2 SNEGSKA (reference sequence). V lost 4 bases, J lost 4 bases, and 4 bases stayed unmatched. In DNA, the CDR3 is TGCAGTGCTACGACTAGCGGGGGGAGTTACGAGCAGTACTTC. Protein product: CSATTSGGSYEQYF.

This clonotype has ten or more counts. V gene TRBV19 combines with J gene TRBJ2-1, with a weak D call TRBD1 (6 bases). The germline gives CDR1 LNHDA, CDR2 SQIVND (reference sequence). The V gene lost 1 base and the J gene lost 0 bases, with 10 bases spanning the gap. This CDR3 contains 16 residues. CDR3 sequence reads: CASSIVGQSSYNEQFF. CDR3 nucleotides: TGTGCCAGTAGTATAGTTGGACAGAGCTCCTACAATGAGCAGTTCTTC.

A note on this clonotype: The junction shows a germline mismatch at one end, possibly a read error. The rearrangement uses TRBV15 and TRBJ1-2; D is possibly TRBD1 (5 bases). Germline V CDR1 and CDR2: LNHNV, YYDKDF (reference sequence). The CDR3 runs to 14 residues. The CDR3 is CASSARARVYAITF. The CDR3 bases are TGTGCCAGCAGCGCCCGGGCCAGGGTCTATGCCATCACCTTC.

The chain employs TRBV4-3 and TRBJ2-5; D ambiguous. V gave up 6 bases and J gave up 3 bases, with 5 bases separating them. The CDR3 sequence is 11 residues long. Germline V CDR1 and CDR2: LGHNA, YSLEER. The CDR3 nucleotides are TGCGCCAGCAGGGACGAAGAGACCCAGTACTTC. Its protein is CASRDEETQYF.

About this clonotype itself: A read error may account for a junction end that differs from germline. The chain uses TRBV2 and TRBJ2-5, with D possibly called TRBD1 or TRBD2 (5 bases each). The CDR3 has 15 amino acids. CDR1 SNHLY and CDR2 FYNNEI come from the germline V gene. The CDR3 DNA sequence: TGTGCCAGCAGCCGGCAGGGTGGCAACACCGGGGAGCTGTATTTT. Protein product: CASSRQGGNTGELYF.

On this clonotype: The missing conserved phenylalanine or tryptophan at the end of this CDR3 makes a read error likely. The DNA is left out, because the CDR3 cannot be placed on it with certainty; the CDR3 is given as TCRdb lists it. The genes are TRBV7-8 and TRBJ1-2. The length of the CDR3 is 13 amino acids, counting both ends. Looked up from germline, CDR1 is SGHVS and CDR2 is FQNEAQ. The CDR3 spells CASSLEGFRNMNT.

V and J are TRBV12-3 or TRBV12-4 and TRBJ1-6; 10 bases fit TRBD1. V trimming: 5 bases; J trimming: 9 bases; junction bases outside the gene matches: 4. The CDR3 spans 14 residues. As DNA, the CDR3 is TGTGCCAGCAGTGGGGGACAGGGGACTTCACCCCTCCACTTT. Residues: CASSGGQGTSPLHF.

CDR3 nucleotides: TGTGCCAGCAGCGATAAACGGGACAGGAAAGCTTTCTTT. Its translation is CASSDKRDRKAFF. The gene calls are TRBV7-8 and TRBJ1-1, with TRBD1 matching over 8 bases. Germline CDR1 reads SGHVS; CDR2 reads FQNEAQ. Trimming cost V 5 bases and J 9 bases; bases outside gene matches: 8. CDR3 size: 13 residues.

The chain carries TRBV20-1 and TRBJ2-7, with D perhaps matching TRBD1 or TRBD2 (5 bases each). V was trimmed by 1 base and J by 3 bases, leaving 16 bases between them. This CDR3 is 15 amino acids long. Germline V gene lookup returns CDR1 DFQATT and CDR2 SNEGSKA (reference sequence). This CDR3 is CSARGGREADYEQYF. The CDR3 DNA sequence: TGCAGTGCTAGAGGGGGGAGAGAAGCTGACTACGAGCAGTACTTC.

V usage is TRBV2 and J usage is TRBJ2-3; possibly TRBD1 for D (6 bases). Germline V gives CDR1 SNHLY, CDR2 FYNNEI. Deletions cut 8 bases from V and 8 bases from J, with 20 bases between. The CDR3 has 14 residues. Written as DNA, the CDR3 is TGTGCCAGCGGGGATGGGGACACAGATACTACGCAGTATTTT. This encodes CASGDGDTDTTQYF.

V is TRBV5-4 and J is TRBJ2-1; possibly TRBD1 or TRBD2 for D (5 bases each). V was clipped by 1 base and J by 8 bases, with 13 bases between them. Germline V gene data show CDR1 as SGHNT and CDR2 as YYREEE (reference sequence). This CDR3 is 14 amino acids long. Written as DNA, the CDR3 is TGTGCCAGCAGCTTGCCCGGCCCGGGGCATGAGCAGTTCTTC. The encoded protein is CASSLPGPGHEQFF. Full variable domain (outside the CDR3, taken from reference TRBV5-4 and TRBJ2-1): ETGVTQSPTHLIKTRGQQVTLRCSSQSGHNTVSWYQQALGQGPQFIFQYYREEENGRGNFPPRFSGLQFPNYSSELNVNALELDDSALYLCASSLPGPGHEQFFGPGTRLTVL.

Note on this clonotype: Possible read error: a much larger clone is one base away. The gene calls are TRBV5-6 and TRBJ1-1, with a weak D call TRBD1 (6 bases). CDR3 length equals 15 residues. From germline, CDR1 is SGHDT and CDR2 YYEEEE. CDR3 loop: CASSLMGGPYTGAFF. The CDR3 DNA reads as TGTGCCAGCAGCTTAATGGGGGGCCCTTACACTGGAGCTTTCTTT.

The rearrangement joins TRBV7-9 to TRBJ2-6, with a tentative D call TRBD2 (6 bases). The CDR3 has 16 amino acids. The V and J ends lost 5 bases and 16 bases respectively, with 27 bases between them. Germline values: CDR1 SEHNR, CDR2 FQNEAQ (reference sequence). CDR3 loop: CASSTGRGDSTDTLTF. The DNA for the CDR3 is TGTGCCAGCAGCACCGGGCGGGGAGACAGCACAGATACGCTGACTTTC.

The chain joins TRBV12-3 or TRBV12-4 to TRBJ1-5; no firm D call. The CDR3 consists of 14 residues. Trimming took off 2 bases at V and 5 bases at J, with 10 bases between the two ends. CDR3: CASSLRGIYQPQHF. CDR3 nucleotide sequence: TGTGCCAGCAGTTTAAGAGGGATATATCAGCCCCAGCATTTT.

The chain has TRBV7-8 and TRBJ1-3; the D gene is possibly TRBD1 (6 bases). Germline V gene sequence: CDR1 SGHVS, CDR2 FQNEAQ. CDR3 size: 16 residues. Trimming removed 6 bases at V and 4 bases at J, with 19 bases between. This CDR3 is CASSDDRLSKGNTIYF. CDR3 coding DNA: TGTGCCAGCAGTGACGACAGGCTTTCCAAGGGAAACACCATATATTTT. The variable domain in full, completed from reference TRBV7-8 and TRBJ1-3, reads GAGVSQSPRYKVAKRGQDVALRCDPISGHVSLFWYQQALGQGPEFLTYFQNEAQLDKSGLPSDRFFAERPEGSVSTLKIQRTQQEDSAVYLCASSDDRLSKGNTIYFGEGSWLTVV.